The entry below gives a single TCR beta chain sequence along with its context. TCRdb's table, derived via immunoSEQ multiplex PCR, lists solely in-frame clones and lacks some. The sample includes fewer than 250,000 clones, roughly 82% of them seen just once. The data stem from a study of blood T cell repertoires in COVID-19. With 2 bases removed from V and 0 bases from J, the gap between germline ends came to 8 bases. Germline V gene data show CDR1 as LGHDT and CDR2 as YNNKEL (reference sequence). The CDR3 length is 16 residues. The chain recombines TRBV3-1 (or the pseudogene TRBV3-2) with TRBJ2-6; D possibly corresponds to TRBD2 (5 bases). This TCR came from a woman between 50 and 59 years old who had recovered from COVID-19. Sequenced: PBMCs or T cells enriched from blood (not recorded which). The CDR3 nucleotides read TGTGCCAGCAGCCAAATTGGGAGCTCTGGGGCCAACGTCCTGACTTTC. This codes for CASSQIGSSGANVLTF.